The rows below give T cell receptor beta chains drawn from one sample of a study of control samples from healthy donors and cancer patients. Generated by immunoSEQ multiplex PCR, the TCRdb table keeps only in-frame clones and is missing some. The repertoire consists of about 410,000 clones, with 80% to 95% occurring once and the leading ten covering more than 6%. The source material was PBMCs. Receptor source: a man aged 35 to 55 with head and neck cancer. Each CDR3 is given with its conserved first and last residue. A D gene is named only where the DNA matches it firmly. Clone size appears in some rows only: once, few, many, or a class for an expanded clone.

V	size	J	D	CDR3	DNA
TRBV12-3/TRBV12-4	once	TRBJ2-5	.	CASSLEETQYF	TGTGCCAGCAGTTTAGAAGAGACCCAGTACTTC
TRBV11-2	.	TRBJ2-7	TRBD2	CASSRWAGGRYEQYF	TGTGCCAGCAGCCGGTGGGCGGGGGGGCGCTACGAGCAGTACTTC
TRBV5-1	once	TRBJ1-1	TRBD1	CASSAAGTGATEAFF	TGCGCCAGCAGCGCGGCCGGGACAGGGGCCACTGAAGCTTTCTTT
TRBV9	.	TRBJ1-6	TRBD1	CASSESPLRQGSYNSPLHF	TGTGCCAGCAGCGAGAGCCCACTCCGACAGGGATCCTATAATTCACCCCTCCACTTT
TRBV18	.	TRBJ2-7	.	CASSPQGGREQYF	TGTGCCAGCTCACCCCAGGGGGGAAGAGAGCAGTACTTC
TRBV7-2	.	TRBJ1-2	.	CASSLGMTGLCTF	TGTGCCAGCAGCTTAGGCATGACCGGGCTCTGCACCTTC
TRBV24-1	once	TRBJ2-7	.	CATMGGVDPYEQYF	TGTGCCACCATGGGGGGAGTGGATCCCTACGAGCAGTACTTC
TRBV5-1	.	TRBJ2-3	TRBD2	CASRDLTSGGTTSRDTQYF	TGCGCCAGCAGAGATTTGACTAGCGGGGGGACAACTAGTCGAGATACGCAGTATTTT
TRBV5-1	.	TRBJ2-2	TRBD1	CASSLETGYGGELFF	TGCGCCAGCAGCTTGGAGACAGGGTACGGCGGGGAGCTGTTTTTT
TRBV28	.	TRBJ2-7	.	CASSLGPSGYEQYF	TGTGCCAGCAGTTTGGGGCCGAGCGGCTACGAGCAGTACTTC
TRBV27	.	TRBJ1-1	.	CASGSPVPHWNPEAFF	TGTGCCAGCGGATCCCCAGTTCCGCACTGGAACCCTGAAGCTTTCTTT
TRBV6-2/TRBV6-3	.	TRBJ2-2	.	CASSPPRQDTGELFF	TGTGCCAGCAGTCCACCCCGACAGGACACCGGGGAGCTGTTTTTT
TRBV28	.	TRBJ2-5	.	CASSLAGSSKETQYF	TGTGCCAGCAGTCTGGCGGGGTCTTCTAAAGAGACCCAGTACTTC
TRBV16	.	TRBJ1-2	.	CASSPESEGYGYTF	TGTGCCAGCAGCCCAGAAAGCGAGGGCTATGGCTACACCTTC
TRBV6-2/TRBV6-3	.	TRBJ2-7	TRBD1	CASSQGQGYNEQYF	TGTGCCAGCAGCCAAGGACAGGGGTATAACGAGCAGTACTTC
TRBV25-1	.	TRBJ2-1	TRBD1	CASSGETGGSSYNEQFF	TGTGCCAGCAGTGGCGAGACAGGGGGAAGCTCCTACAATGAGCAGTTCTTC
TRBV25-1	once	TRBJ1-5	.	CASSEGENQPQHF	TGTGCCAGCAGTGAAGGTGAGAATCAGCCCCAGCATTTT
TRBV2	.	TRBJ2-7	TRBD1	CASNKGQGSYEQYF	TGTGCCAGCAACAAGGGACAGGGGAGCTACGAGCAGTACTTC
TRBV7-4	.	TRBJ1-1	.	CASSLGGGTTEAFF	TGTGCCAGCAGCTTGGGAGGGGGAACCACTGAAGCTTTCTTT
TRBV7-2	few	TRBJ2-1	.	CASSFGTNNEQFF	TGTGCCAGCAGCTTTGGGACAAACAATGAGCAGTTCTTC
TRBV4-2	.	TRBJ2-2	TRBD1	CASSPRQGILAGELFF	TGTGCCAGCAGCCCCCGACAGGGGATCCTGGCCGGGGAGCTGTTTTTT
TRBV7-3	.	TRBJ1-1	TRBD1	CASSPPGTVNTEAFF	TGTGCCAGCAGCCCACCCGGGACAGTGAACACTGAAGCTTTCTTT
TRBV15	.	TRBJ2-3	.	CATSRGGTRDTDTQYF	TGTGCCACCAGCAGAGGAGGAACTAGGGATACAGATACGCAGTATTTT
TRBV9	.	TRBJ2-1	TRBD2	CASSRGLAEYNEQFF	TGTGCCAGCAGCCGAGGACTAGCAGAATACAATGAGCAGTTCTTC
TRBV2	.	TRBJ1-3	.	CASSEPKGMDSSGNTIYF	TGTGCCAGCAGTGAACCTAAAGGCATGGACAGCTCTGGAAACACCATATATTTT
TRBV11-2	.	TRBJ2-1	.	CASSLEGFGYNEQFF	TGTGCCAGCAGCTTAGAAGGGTTTGGTTACAATGAGCAGTTCTTC
TRBV28	.	TRBJ2-7	.	CASSYRVSYEQYF	TGTGCCAGCAGTTACAGGGTATCCTACGAGCAGTACTTC
TRBV18	.	TRBJ2-2	.	CASSPPQVTGELFF	TGTGCCAGCTCACCACCACAAGTAACCGGGGAGCTGTTTTTT
TRBV5-1	.	TRBJ2-5	.	CASSLAWETQYF	TGCGCCAGCAGCTTGGCTTGGGAGACCCAGTACTTC
TRBV25-1	.	TRBJ2-2	.	CASSGGGAVTGELFF	TGTGCCAGCAGTGGTGGGGGGGCCGTCACCGGGGAGCTGTTTTTT